This T cell receptor (beta chain) was sequenced during a study of technical replicates of blood from a handful of donors (TCRdb year 2017). Library preparation employed the immunoSEQ multiplex PCR assay. Drawn from immuneACCESS, this table holds only the in-frame rearrangements with V and J called that TCRdb kept. Clones are partly lost; checked studies trace under half to an unresolved V gene and leave the rest unexplained. The sample data list under 85,000 clones, and approximately 96% of these were observed just once. Over 0.2% of the sample rests with the top ten. From cysteine to phenylalanine, the CDR3 is 14 amino acids long. Only CDR3 DNA is held: 42 bases, read in frame from base 1. The germline V gene supplies CDR1 MNHNS and CDR2 SASEGT. The germline ends are 11 bases apart after V is trimmed by 7 bases and J by 0 bases. A word on this clone: Its antigen is still unknown. Per-base quality was not reported, and no clone a single base away is much larger than it.

The receptor chain draws on TRBV6-1 and TRBJ2-3; confidence is insufficient to name the D gene. What was sequenced was T cells isolated from PBMCs. The TCR originated in a human donor in good health. The CDR3 loop reads CASTPLVSTDTQYF. The DNA reads TGTGCCAGCACGCCTCTAGTAAGCACAGATACGCAGTATTTT.